These 5 T cell receptor beta chains were sequenced from one sample in a study of CD8 T cells in Susac syndrome. It was with random hexamers that about 0.45 to 1 ug RNA was reverse transcribed. TCRdb recomputed calls from the immunoSEQ multiplex PCR reads with MiXCR, one row per CDR3 protein. The sample has under 200,000 distinct CDR3 sequences, 85% to 95% seen once. The sequenced sample was CD4+ T cells from PBMCs. Receptor source: a human donor in good health.

The V gene is TRBV12-3 or TRBV12-4, the J gene TRBJ2-1; no firm D call. The CDR3 spans 15 residues. Trimming stripped 3 bases from V and 10 bases from J, with 19 bases between. Here the CDR3 DNA reads TGTGCCAGCAGTTTTATTCCCCTGGATCCTACGGAGCAGTTCTTC. Residues: CASSFIPLDPTEQFF.

The rearrangement joins TRBV29-1 to TRBJ2-7; a weak D match, TRBD1 (6 bases). Deletions cut 8 bases from V and 3 bases from J, with 11 bases between. The CDR3 length is 11 residues. Germline V CDR1 and CDR2: SQVTM, ANQGSEA. The CDR3 DNA follows: TGCAGCCCGGGACACTTCTACGAGCAGTACGTC. It is translated as CSPGHFYEQYV.

This chain joins TRBV3-1 and TRBJ1-4, with TRBD1 as a possible D gene (5 bases). Germline V gene sequence: CDR1 LGHDT, CDR2 YNNKEL (reference sequence). With 3 bases removed from V and 0 bases from J, the gap between germline ends came to 11 bases. CDR3 length: 16 residues. In DNA form, the CDR3 reads TGTGCCAGCAGCCAGGCAGGGAGCCCAACTAATGAAAAACTGTTTTTT. Translation: CASSQAGSPTNEKLFF.

The gene calls are TRBV5-4 and TRBJ2-2, with 8 bases fitting TRBD2. This CDR3 region has 15 residues. Germline lookup yields CDR1 SGHNT and CDR2 YYREEE (reference sequence). V was clipped by 0 bases and J by 7 bases; unmatched bases: 5. The CDR3 reads CASSLEPLAGGELFF. The CDR3 DNA sequence: TGTGCCAGCAGCTTGGAGCCCCTAGCGGGCGGGGAGCTGTTTTTT. Variable domain in full (rest from reference TRBV5-4 and TRBJ2-2): ETGVTQSPTHLIKTRGQQVTLRCSSQSGHNTVSWYQQALGQGPQFIFQYYREEENGRGNFPPRFSGLQFPNYSSELNVNALELDDSALYLCASSLEPLAGGELFFGEGSRLTVL.

The rearrangement uses TRBV12-3 or TRBV12-4 and TRBJ1-2; possible D gene TRBD1, 5 bases. This CDR3 spans 16 amino acids. V was pared by 6 bases and J by 4 bases, with 21 bases between. The CDR3 coding sequence is TGTGCCAGCAGGGGCCAGTGGGGCGGATTCTCCTATGGCTACACCTTC. This encodes CASRGQWGGFSYGYTF.